The sequence of this T cell receptor (beta chain) was determined in a study of CD8+CD57+ T cells in acquired aplastic anemia. TCR beta VDJ and CDR3 were profiled, and genomic DNA was the template. Each CDR3 protein gets one entry after TCRdb re-called the reads with MiXCR. The top ten hold less than 10% of the sample, which has roughly 300,000 distinct CDR3 sequences, 56% seen once. This clonotype was observed at least ten times. CDR1 and CDR2 from the germline V gene are SGHRS and YFSETQ. CDR3 length: 15 amino acids. V shed 2 bases, J shed 7 bases, and the junction held 6 bases outside the gene matches.

The chain employs TRBV5-1 and TRBJ2-1, with 10 nucleotides matching TRBD1. The sequence came from a human donor with severe aplastic anemia or a healthy control (not recorded which). Sequencing was carried out using sorted CD4+, CD8+, or CD8+CD57+ T cells (not recorded which) from PBMCs. For the CDR3, the DNA is TGCGCCAGCAGCTTTGGCGGGACAGGGGTAAATGAGCAGTTCTTC. Encoded protein: CASSFGGTGVNEQFF.